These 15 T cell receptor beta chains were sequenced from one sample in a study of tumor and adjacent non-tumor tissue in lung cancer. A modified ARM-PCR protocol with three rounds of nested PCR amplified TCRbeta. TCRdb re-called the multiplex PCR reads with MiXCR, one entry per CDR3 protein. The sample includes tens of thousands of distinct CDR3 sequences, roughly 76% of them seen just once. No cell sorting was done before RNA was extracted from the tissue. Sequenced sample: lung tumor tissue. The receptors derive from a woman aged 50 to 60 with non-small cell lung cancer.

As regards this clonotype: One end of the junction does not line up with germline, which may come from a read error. The CDR3 is CASSFGLSYWCYKQYF. The CDR3 bases are TGTGCCAGCAGTTTCGGACTGTCCTACTGGTGCTACAAGCAATACTTC. J is TRBJ2-7 and V is TRBV6-5; weak D call: TRBD2 (5 bases). CDR1 is MNHEY, CDR2 SVGAGI, per germline. CDR3 size: 16 residues.

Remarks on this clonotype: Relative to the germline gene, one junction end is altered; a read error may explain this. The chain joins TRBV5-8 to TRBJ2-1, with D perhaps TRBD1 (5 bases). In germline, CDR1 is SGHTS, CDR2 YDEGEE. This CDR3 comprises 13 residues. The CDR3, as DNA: TGTGCCGGCAGCCTCCAGGGAATGGATGAGCAGTTCTTC. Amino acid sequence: CAGSLQGMDEQFF.

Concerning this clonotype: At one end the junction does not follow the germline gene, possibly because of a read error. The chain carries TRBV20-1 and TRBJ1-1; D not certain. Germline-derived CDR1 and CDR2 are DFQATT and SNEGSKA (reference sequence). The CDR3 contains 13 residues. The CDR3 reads CSAWDGGNTAAFF. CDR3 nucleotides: TGCAGTGCCTGGGATGGCGGGAACACTGCAGCTTTCTTT.

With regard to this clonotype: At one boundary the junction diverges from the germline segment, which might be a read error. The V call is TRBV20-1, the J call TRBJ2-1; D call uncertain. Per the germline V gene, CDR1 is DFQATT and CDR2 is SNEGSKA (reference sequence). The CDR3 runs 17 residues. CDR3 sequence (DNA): TGCAGTGCGATCGTCCCCCTTAACGGACGCTCCTACAATGAGGAGTTCTTC. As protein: CSAIVPLNGRSYNEEFF.

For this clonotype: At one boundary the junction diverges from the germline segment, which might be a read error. Written as DNA, the CDR3 is TGCGCCAGCAGCCATGATAACACTGAAGATTTCTTT. This sequence encodes CASSHDNTEDFF. The chain has TRBV4-1 and TRBJ1-1, with D uncertain. This CDR3 is 12 amino acids long. Germline V lookup: CDR1 MGHRA, CDR2 YSYEKL.

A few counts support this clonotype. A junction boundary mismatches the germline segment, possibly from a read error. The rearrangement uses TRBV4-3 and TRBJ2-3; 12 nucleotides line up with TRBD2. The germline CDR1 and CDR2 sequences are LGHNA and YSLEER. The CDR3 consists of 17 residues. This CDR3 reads CASSPRLAGERADMQYF. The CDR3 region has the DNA TGCGCCAGCAGCCCCCGACTAGCGGGAGAAAGGGCAGATATGCAGTATTTT.

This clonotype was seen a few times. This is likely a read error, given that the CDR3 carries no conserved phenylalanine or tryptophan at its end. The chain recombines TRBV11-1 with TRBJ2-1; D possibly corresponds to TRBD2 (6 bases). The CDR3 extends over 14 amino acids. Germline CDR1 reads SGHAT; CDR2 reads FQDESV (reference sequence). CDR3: CTSSFGGSYNEQFL. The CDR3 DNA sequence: TGTACCAGCAGCTTTGGGGGGTCCTACAATGAGCAGTTCCTT.

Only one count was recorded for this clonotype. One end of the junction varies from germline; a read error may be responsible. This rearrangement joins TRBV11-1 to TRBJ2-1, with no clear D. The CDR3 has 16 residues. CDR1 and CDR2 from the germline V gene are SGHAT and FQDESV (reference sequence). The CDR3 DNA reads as TGTGCCAGCAGCTCAAGCCCATCCAGCTACTACAATGAGCATTTCTTC. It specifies CASSSSPSSYYNEHFF.

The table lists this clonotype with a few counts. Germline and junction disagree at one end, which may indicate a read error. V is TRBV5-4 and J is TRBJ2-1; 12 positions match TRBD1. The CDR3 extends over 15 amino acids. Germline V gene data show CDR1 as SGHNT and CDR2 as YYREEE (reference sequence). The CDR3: CASNLEGQGALGQFF. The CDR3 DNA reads TGTGCCAGCAACTTGGAGGGACAGGGGGCACTTGGGCAGTTCTTC.

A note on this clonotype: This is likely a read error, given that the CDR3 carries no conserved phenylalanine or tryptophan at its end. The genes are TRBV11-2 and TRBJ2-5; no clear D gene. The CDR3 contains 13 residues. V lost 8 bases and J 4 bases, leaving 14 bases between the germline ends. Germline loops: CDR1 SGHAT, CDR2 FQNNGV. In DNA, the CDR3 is TGTGCCAGCCGCCCGACTGCGGCAGAGACCCAGTACATT. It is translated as CASRPTAAETQYI.

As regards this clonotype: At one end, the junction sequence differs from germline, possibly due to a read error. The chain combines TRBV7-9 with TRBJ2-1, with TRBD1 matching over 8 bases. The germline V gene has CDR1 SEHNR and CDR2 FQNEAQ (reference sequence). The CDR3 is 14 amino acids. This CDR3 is CASSPRTGSNELFF. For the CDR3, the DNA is TGTGCCAGCAGCCCGAGGACAGGGTCAAATGAGCTGTTCTTC.

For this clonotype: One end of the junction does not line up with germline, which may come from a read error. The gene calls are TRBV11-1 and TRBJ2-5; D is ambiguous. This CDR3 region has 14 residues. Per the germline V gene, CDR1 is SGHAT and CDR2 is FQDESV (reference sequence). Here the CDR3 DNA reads TGTGCCAGCAGCTTTTACAATGGCCAAGAGACCCAATTCTTC. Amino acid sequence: CASSFYNGQETQFF.

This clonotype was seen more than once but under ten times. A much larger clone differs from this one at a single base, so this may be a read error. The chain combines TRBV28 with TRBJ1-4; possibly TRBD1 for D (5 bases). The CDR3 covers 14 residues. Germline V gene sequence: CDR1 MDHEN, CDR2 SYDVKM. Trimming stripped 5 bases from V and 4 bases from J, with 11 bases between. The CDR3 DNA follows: TGTGCCAGCAGTCGACAGTTGATTAATGAAAAACTGTTTTTT. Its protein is CASSRQLINEKLFF.

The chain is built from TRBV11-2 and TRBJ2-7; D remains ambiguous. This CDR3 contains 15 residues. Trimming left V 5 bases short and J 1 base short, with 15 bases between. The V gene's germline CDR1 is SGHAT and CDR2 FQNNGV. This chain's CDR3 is CASSPRAMGSYEQYF. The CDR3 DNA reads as TGTGCCAGCAGCCCTCGGGCTATGGGTTCCTACGAGCAGTACTTC. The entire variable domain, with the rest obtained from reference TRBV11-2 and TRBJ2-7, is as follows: EAGVAQSPRYKIIEKRQSVAFWCNPISGHATLYWYQQILGQGPKLLIQFQNNGVVDDSQLPKDRFSAERLKGVDSTLKIQPAKLEDSAVYLCASSPRAMGSYEQYFGPGTRLTVT.

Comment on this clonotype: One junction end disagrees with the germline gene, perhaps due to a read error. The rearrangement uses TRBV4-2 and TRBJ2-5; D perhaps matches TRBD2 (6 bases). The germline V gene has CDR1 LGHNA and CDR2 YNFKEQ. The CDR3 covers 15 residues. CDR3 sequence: CASRQVYGRGETKYF. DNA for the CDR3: TGTGCCAGCAGGCAAGTTTACGGGAGAGGAGAGACCAAGTATTTC.